This T cell receptor (beta chain) was sequenced during a study of cytomegalovirus exposure and HLA in healthy donors. Vbeta (60) and Jbeta (13) primers were used in the PCR. The table came from immunoSEQ multiplex PCR; TCRdb's copy has only in-frame clones and leaves some out. The data hold about 73,000 clones, with roughly 70% observed a single time. The study, taken as a whole, reports: Altogether, 164 TCR beta chains were recorded as cytomegalovirus-associated. Trimming of TCR beta V- and J-genes showed a link, identified in a later analysis, to a missense DCLRE1C variant. It was only CMV serostatus that was available as immune exposure information.

V was cut by 0 bases and J by 5 bases, with 8 bases left in between. Germline V gene sequence: CDR1 WSHSY, CDR2 SAAADI. There are 14 residues in the CDR3. This clone was recorded once. Its antigen is still unknown. The sample comprised PBMCs. The rearrangement uses TRBV10-2 and TRBJ1-5; D is ambiguous. The sequence derives from a man in his sixties or seventies in good health and CMV-seronegative. CDR3 bases: TGCGCCAGCAGTGAGTCTCACCGAGATCAGCCCCAGCATTTT. This encodes CASSESHRDQPQHF.